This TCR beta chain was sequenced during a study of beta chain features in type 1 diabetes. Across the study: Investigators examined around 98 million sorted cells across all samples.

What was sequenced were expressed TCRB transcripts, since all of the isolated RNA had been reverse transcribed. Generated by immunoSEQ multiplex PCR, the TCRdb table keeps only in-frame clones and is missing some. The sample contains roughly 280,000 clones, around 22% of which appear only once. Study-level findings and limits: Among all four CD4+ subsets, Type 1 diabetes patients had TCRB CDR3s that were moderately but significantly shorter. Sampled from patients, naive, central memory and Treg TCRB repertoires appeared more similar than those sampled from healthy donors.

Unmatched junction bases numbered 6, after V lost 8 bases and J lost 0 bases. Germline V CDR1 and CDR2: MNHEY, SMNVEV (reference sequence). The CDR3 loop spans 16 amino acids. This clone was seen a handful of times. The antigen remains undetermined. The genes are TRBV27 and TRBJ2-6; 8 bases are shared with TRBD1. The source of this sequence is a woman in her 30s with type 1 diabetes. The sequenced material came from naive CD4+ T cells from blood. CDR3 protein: CASRTGLRSGANVLTF. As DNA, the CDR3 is TGTGCCAGCCGGACAGGGCTCCGCTCTGGGGCCAACGTCCTGACTTTC.